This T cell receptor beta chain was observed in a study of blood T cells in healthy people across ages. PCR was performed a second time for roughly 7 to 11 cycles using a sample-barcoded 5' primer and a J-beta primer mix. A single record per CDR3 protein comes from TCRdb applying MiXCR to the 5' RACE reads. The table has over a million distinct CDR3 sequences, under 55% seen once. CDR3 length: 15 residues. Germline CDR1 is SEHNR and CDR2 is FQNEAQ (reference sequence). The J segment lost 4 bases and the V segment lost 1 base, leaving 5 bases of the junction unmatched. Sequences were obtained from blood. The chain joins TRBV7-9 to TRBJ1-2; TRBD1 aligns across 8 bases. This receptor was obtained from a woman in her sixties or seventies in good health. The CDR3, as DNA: TGTGCCAGCAGCTTAGGACCGCAGGGGGCCTATGGCTACACCTTC. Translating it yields CASSLGPQGAYGYTF. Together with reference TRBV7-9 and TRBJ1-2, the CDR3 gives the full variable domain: DTGVSQNPRHKITKRGQNVTFRCDPISEHNRLYWYRQTLGQGPEFLTYFQNEAQLEKSRLLSDRFSAERPKGSFSTLEIQRTEQGDSAMYLCASSLGPQGAYGYTFGSGTRLTVV.